This T cell receptor beta chain is drawn from a study of Ad26.COV2.S vaccination and SARS-CoV-2 variants. At the level of the study: As a participant in COV1001, the donor was in the Ad26.COV2.S trial arm.

Treatment denoted: some 19 received Ad26.COV2.S at low or high dose, single or two shots; 5 received placebo; per-sample allocation not given. Vaccine and placebo recipients were sampled on day 63 after the first injection. Donation came from an adult in Boston who was aged 18-55 years. V was cut by 9 bases and J by 5 bases, with 11 bases left in between. Germline values: CDR1 MDHEN, CDR2 SYDVKM. CDR3 length: 11 residues. TCRdb's copy holds only in-frame clones and misses some; the assay was immunoSEQ multiplex PCR. In the table there are around 270,000 clones, roughly nine tenths of which are singletons. Comment on this clone: Its target is unknown.

Points from the study as a whole: Analyses that measured TCR breadth and depth may have underestimated total T cell responses. Spike-specific TCR breadth was greater in vaccine than placebo recipients.

Sample: peripheral blood, taken in a trial of Ad26.COV2.S vaccine versus placebo. The receptor's source is a person aged 18-65 years who received the Ad26.COV2.S COVID-19 vaccine or a placebo. The chain joins TRBV28 to TRBJ2-7, with unresolved D. The CDR3 nucleotides read TGTGCCAGTTCGGTGGCCCACGAGCAGTACTTC. Its protein is CASSVAHEQYF.